These 29 T cell receptor beta chains originate from one sample sequenced in a study of shared clonotypes between healthy human individuals. CD45RO-negative, CCR7-selected cells formed the naive CD8 fraction, which excluded terminally differentiated effector memory CD45RA+ cells. The table came from immunoSEQ multiplex PCR; TCRdb's copy has only in-frame clones and leaves some out. The sample has about 2.2 million clones; 90% to 95% are singletons. Sequenced material: naive CD8+ T cells from PBMCs. The receptors were gathered from a man between 18 and 29 years old in good health. Some clones in this sample may be carry-over from other donors' samples.

The CDR3 region is CASSLLQASYQETQYF. For the CDR3, the DNA is TGTGCCAGCAGTTTACTTCAGGCCTCGTACCAAGAGACCCAGTACTTC. The chain uses TRBV28 and TRBJ2-5; the D is unclear. The CDR3 length is 16 residues. Trimming removed 2 bases at V and 0 bases at J, with 13 bases between. Germline CDR1 reads MDHEN; CDR2 reads SYDVKM.

As concerns this clone: Within the sample, other DNA sequences also encode this same CDR3. The rearrangement links TRBV7-9 to TRBJ2-2; D perhaps matches TRBD2 (5 bases). This CDR3 is built from 14 residues. Trimming left V 3 bases short and J 4 bases short, with 9 bases between. Germline loops: CDR1 SEHNR, CDR2 FQNEAQ (reference sequence). The CDR3 DNA sequence: TGTGCCAGCAGCTTGGCGGGTGGCACCGGGGAGCTGTTTTTT. It is translated as CASSLAGGTGELFF.

The CDR3 here is CASSLALAGGSGANVLTF. CDR3 coding DNA: TGTGCCAGCAGCTTAGCGTTAGCGGGAGGCTCTGGGGCCAACGTCCTGACTTTC. J is TRBJ2-6 and V is TRBV7-8; TRBD2 matches 10 bases. Germline V lookup: CDR1 SGHVS, CDR2 FQNEAQ. The CDR3 has 18 residues. Germline trimming cut 0 bases from V and 0 bases from J; bases unmatched to any gene: 2. Combining the CDR3 with reference TRBV7-8 and TRBJ2-6 gives the whole variable domain GAGVSQSPRYKVAKRGQDVALRCDPISGHVSLFWYQQALGQGPEFLTYFQNEAQLDKSGLPSDRFFAERPEGSVSTLKIQRTQQEDSAVYLCASSLALAGGSGANVLTFGAGSRLTVL.

Points on this clone: Other nucleotide sequences in the sample specify the same CDR3. The chain is built from TRBV7-9 and TRBJ2-7; weak D call: TRBD1 (5 bases). The V and J ends lost 4 bases and 2 bases respectively, with 9 bases between them. CDR1 and CDR2 from the germline V gene are SEHNR and FQNEAQ (reference sequence). The CDR3 runs to 13 residues. This chain's CDR3 is CASSSPTAYEQYF. The CDR3 bases are TGTGCCAGCAGCTCCCCGACAGCCTACGAGCAGTACTTC.

This sequence joins TRBV7-9 and TRBJ2-1; a possible D gene is TRBD2 (6 bases). The V end was cut by 5 bases, the J end by 8 bases, with 19 bases between. The CDR3 runs to 15 residues. Germline CDR1 SEHNR, CDR2 FQNEAQ (reference sequence). CDR3 residues: CASSRREEGIDEQFF. The CDR3, as DNA: TGTGCCAGCAGCCGGAGGGAAGAGGGCATCGATGAGCAGTTCTTC.

V and J are TRBV19 and TRBJ1-3; D might be TRBD1 (5 bases). The CDR3 runs 17 residues. V was trimmed by 5 bases and J by 0 bases, leaving 17 bases between them. Per germline, CDR1 LNHDA and CDR2 SQIVND (reference sequence). CDR3 sequence (DNA): TGTGCCAGTAGTCCCAACCGGGACGGCAGCTCTGGAAACACCATATATTTT. The encoded protein is CASSPNRDGSSGNTIYF. The full variable domain, in which reference TRBV19 and TRBJ1-3 provide the parts outside the CDR3, is DGGITQSPKYLFRKEGQNVTLSCEQNLNHDAMYWYRQDPGQGLRLIYYSQIVNDFQKGDIAEGYSVSREKKESFPLTVTSAQKNPTAFYLCASSPNRDGSSGNTIYFGEGSWLTVV.

J is TRBJ2-1 and V is TRBV11-2; D call uncertain. Germline V CDR1 and CDR2: SGHAT, FQNNGV. CDR3 length: 13 amino acids. V was pared by 5 bases and J by 6 bases, with 11 bases between. DNA for the CDR3: TGTGCCAGCAGCCCAAGGACCAGCAATGAGCAGTTCTTC. Translated, it gives CASSPRTSNEQFF.

The V gene is TRBV4-1, the J gene TRBJ1-5; no definite D call. V lost 0 bases, J lost 0 bases, and 9 bases lay in between. Germline values: CDR1 MGHRA, CDR2 YSYEKL. The CDR3 is 16 residues long. The CDR3: CASSQDADYSNQPQHF. The CDR3 nucleotides are TGCGCCAGCAGCCAAGACGCAGACTATAGCAATCAGCCCCAGCATTTT.

The chain joins TRBV27 to TRBJ1-5; 7 bases agree with TRBD1. The CDR3 extends over 14 amino acids. J lost 11 bases, V lost 5 bases, and 12 bases had no gene match. Germline V CDR1 and CDR2: MNHEY, SMNVEV (reference sequence). For the CDR3, the DNA is TGTGCCAGCAGTGAAACGCCAGGGGGGAGGGCCCAGCATTTT. Amino acid sequence: CASSETPGGRAQHF.

The chain uses TRBV21-1 and TRBJ1-2; TRBD1, as called in the table, went unchecked against the DNA. TRBV21-1 is labeled a pseudogene. This CDR3 comprises 12 residues. The CDR3 region has the DNA TGTGCCAGCAGCAGACACCCCTATGGCTACACCTTC. This codes for CASSRHPYGYTF.

The table lists this clone with a count of one. The rearrangement links TRBV7-3 to TRBJ1-1; no firm D call. Between the trimmed V and J ends, which lost 0 bases and 1 base, there was a span of 12 bases. CDR3 length equals 16 residues. Germline lookup yields CDR1 SGHTA and CDR2 FQGTGA. CDR3 DNA sequence: TGTGCCAGCAGCTTAACGAAGGCAAAACGGAACACTGAAGCTTTCTTT. This encodes CASSLTKAKRNTEAFF.

The chain is built from TRBV7-9 and TRBJ2-4; 7 nucleotides match TRBD1. Germline values: CDR1 SEHNR, CDR2 FQNEAQ (reference sequence). V lost 3 bases to trimming and J lost 7 bases; unmatched junction nucleotides: 0. This CDR3 is built from 12 residues. The CDR3 region has the DNA TGTGCCAGCAGCTTGACAGGGAACATTCAGTACTTC. Its protein is CASSLTGNIQYF.

The chain is built from TRBV6-5 and TRBJ1-2, with unresolved D. There are 11 residues in the CDR3. V gave up 8 bases and J gave up 4 bases, with 8 bases separating them. CDR1 is MNHEY, CDR2 SVGAGI, per germline. The CDR3 protein is CASGYSYGYTF. The DNA for the CDR3 is TGTGCCAGCGGCTACAGCTATGGCTACACCTTC.

The genes are TRBV7-2 and TRBJ2-7, with 9 bases identical to TRBD1. CDR3 size: 15 residues. J gave up 5 bases and V 5 bases, and 10 bases lay outside the gene matches. Germline V CDR1 and CDR2: SGHTA, FQGNSA. The CDR3 region is CASSLTGGPLDEQYF. CDR3 in DNA: TGTGCCAGCAGCCTAACAGGGGGCCCCCTCGACGAGCAGTACTTC.

The chain is built from TRBV7-9 and TRBJ2-7; D call uncertain. The germline gives CDR1 SEHNR, CDR2 FQNEAQ (reference sequence). The CDR3 is 14 amino acids. V lost 5 bases, J lost 0 bases, and 11 bases lay in between. The CDR3 sequence: CASSPGRSSYEQYF. CDR3 nucleotide sequence: TGTGCCAGCAGCCCCGGACGATCCTCCTACGAGCAGTACTTC.

This clone has more than one count but fewer than ten. The chain links TRBV5-1 to TRBJ2-1, with D possibly being TRBD2 (5 bases). V gave up 7 bases and J gave up 4 bases, with 21 bases separating them. The germline CDR1 and CDR2 sequences are SGHRS and YFSETQ. CDR3 size: 16 residues. CDR3 loop: CASQSPPWTGYNEQFF. Here the CDR3 DNA reads TGCGCCAGCCAGTCACCCCCGTGGACTGGATACAATGAGCAGTTCTTC. The full variable domain, with the rest looked up from reference TRBV5-1 and TRBJ2-1, is KAGVTQTPRYLIKTRGQQVTLSCSPISGHRSVSWYQQTPGQGLQFLFEYFSETQRNKGNFPGRFSGRQFSNSRSEMNVSTLELGDSALYLCASQSPPWTGYNEQFFGPGTRLTVL.

This chain connects TRBV18 to TRBJ1-5, with D unresolved. The germline V and J ends were trimmed by 5 bases and 3 bases, with 11 bases remaining between them. This CDR3 is built from 14 residues. Germline-derived CDR1 and CDR2 are KGHSH and LQKENI. The CDR3 DNA reads as TGTGCCAGCTCAGACGTGGGCACCAATCAGCCCCAGCATTTT. Translation: CASSDVGTNQPQHF.

This chain joins TRBV11-2 and TRBJ2-7; 8 nucleotides match TRBD1. The CDR3 spans 15 residues. With 3 bases clipped from V and 3 bases from J, the junction kept 7 bases outside the gene matches. Germline-derived CDR1 and CDR2 are SGHAT and FQNNGV. Here the CDR3 reads CASSFGTGPFYEQYF. CDR3 coding DNA: TGTGCCAGCAGCTTCGGGACAGGCCCCTTCTACGAGCAGTACTTC.

The chain's CDR3 is CASSLPKGPTNEKLFF. Written as DNA, the CDR3 is TGTGCCAGCAGTTTACCCAAGGGACCAACTAATGAAAAACTGTTTTTT. The chain joins TRBV28 to TRBJ1-4; TRBD1 is a possible D gene (5 bases). CDR3 length: 16 amino acids. V was shortened by 2 bases and J by 0 bases, with 10 bases between the two germline ends. In germline, CDR1 is MDHEN, CDR2 SYDVKM. Full variable domain (outside the CDR3, taken from reference TRBV28 and TRBJ1-4): DVKVTQSSRYLVKRTGEKVFLECVQDMDHENMFWYRQDPGLGLRLIYFSYDVKMKEKGDIPEGYSVSREKKERFSLILESASTNQTSMYLCASSLPKGPTNEKLFFGSGTQLSVL.

The rearrangement links TRBV11-2 to TRBJ2-1; the D is unclear. The germline V gene has CDR1 SGHAT and CDR2 FQNNGV. This CDR3 is 16 amino acids long. With 1 base removed from V and 2 bases from J, the gap between germline ends came to 12 bases. CDR3 sequence: CASSLGVTTAYNEQFF. CDR3 sequence (DNA): TGTGCCAGCAGCTTAGGGGTAACGACGGCCTACAATGAGCAGTTCTTC.

The CDR3 spells CASSAPSSGANVLTF. CDR3 in DNA: TGTGCCAGCAGCGCCCCCAGCTCTGGGGCCAACGTCCTGACTTTC. V gene TRBV9 combines with J gene TRBJ2-6, with D unclear. V shed 3 bases and J shed 0 bases, with 7 bases lying between them. The CDR3 covers 15 residues. From germline, CDR1 is SGDLS and CDR2 YYNGEE.

This clone was observed a single time. The gene calls are TRBV2 and TRBJ2-2; the D gene is possibly TRBD1 (6 bases). The CDR3 loop spans 11 amino acids. Germline V lookup: CDR1 SNHLY, CDR2 FYNNEI. V was clipped by 7 bases and J by 7 bases, with 7 bases between them. CDR3 loop: CASKGVGELFF. The CDR3 DNA is TGTGCCAGCAAGGGGGTCGGGGAGCTGTTTTTT.

A single count supports this clone. This sample also contains other DNA sequences that code for the same CDR3. The rearrangement joins TRBV27 to TRBJ2-7, with D uncertain. Trimming cost V 0 bases and J 2 bases, with 5 bases left between them. The CDR3 runs to 13 residues. CDR1 and CDR2 from the germline V gene are MNHEY and SMNVEV (reference sequence). DNA for the CDR3: TGTGCCAGCAGTTTATCACCCGCCTACGAGCAGTACTTC. Protein product: CASSLSPAYEQYF.

The chain couples TRBV19 to TRBJ2-2; D uncertain. The CDR3 runs to 12 residues. Germline CDR1 LNHDA, CDR2 SQIVND (reference sequence). V was trimmed by 5 bases and J by 2 bases, leaving 3 bases between them. Written as DNA, the CDR3 is TGTGCCAGTAGTTACAACACCGGGGAGCTGTTTTTT. It codes for CASSYNTGELFF.

The chain joins TRBV29-1 to TRBJ2-7, with 7 bases that match TRBD1. The CDR3 has 13 residues. V dropped 6 bases and J dropped 7; count of bases not matched to a gene: 12. Germline V gene data show CDR1 as SQVTM and CDR2 as ANQGSEA. CDR3: CSVVTGSFLEQYF. The DNA of the CDR3 is TGCAGCGTCGTGACAGGGTCGTTCCTTGAGCAGTACTTC.

V is TRBV28 and J is TRBJ2-7; D is perhaps TRBD2 (6 bases). This CDR3 is 15 amino acids long. Germline V gene sequence: CDR1 MDHEN, CDR2 SYDVKM. The V and J ends lost 1 base and 1 base respectively, with 11 bases between them. In DNA, the CDR3 is TGTGCCAGCAGTTTATACGGGAGAAGGTCCTACGAGCAGTACTTC. This sequence encodes CASSLYGRRSYEQYF.

The chain recombines TRBV2 with TRBJ2-7; no clear D gene. Germline CDR1 SNHLY, CDR2 FYNNEI. CDR3 length equals 13 residues. The V gene lost 6 bases and the J gene lost 0 bases, with 9 bases spanning the gap. The CDR3 DNA reads TGTGCCAGCAGGGATAGAGTCTCCTACGAGCAGTACTTC. Translated, it gives CASRDRVSYEQYF. The full variable domain, its missing parts supplied by reference TRBV2 and TRBJ2-7, is EPEVTQTPSHQVTQMGQEVILRCVPISNHLYFYWYRQILGQKVEFLVSFYNNEISEKSEIFDDQFSVERPDGSNFTLKIRSTKLEDSAMYFCASRDRVSYEQYFGPGTRLTVT.

The chain couples TRBV28 to TRBJ1-1, with TRBD1 as a possible D gene (6 bases). The germline CDR1 and CDR2 sequences are MDHEN and SYDVKM. This CDR3 contains 14 residues. Between the trimmed V and J ends, which lost 8 bases and 0 bases, there was a span of 13 bases. Written as DNA, the CDR3 is TGTGCCAGCGAAACAGGGTTCATGAACACTGAAGCTTTCTTT. This encodes CASETGFMNTEAFF.

This clone was detected once. The DNA for the CDR3 is TGTGCCAGCATCGGGGGAGGGTCGCGAGCTTTCTTT. Translating it yields CASIGGGSRAFF. The chain carries TRBV27 and TRBJ1-1, with D possibly being TRBD1 (5 bases). Trimming stripped 7 bases from V and 10 bases from J, with 16 bases between. The CDR3 has 12 residues. The germline V gene has CDR1 MNHEY and CDR2 SMNVEV (reference sequence).